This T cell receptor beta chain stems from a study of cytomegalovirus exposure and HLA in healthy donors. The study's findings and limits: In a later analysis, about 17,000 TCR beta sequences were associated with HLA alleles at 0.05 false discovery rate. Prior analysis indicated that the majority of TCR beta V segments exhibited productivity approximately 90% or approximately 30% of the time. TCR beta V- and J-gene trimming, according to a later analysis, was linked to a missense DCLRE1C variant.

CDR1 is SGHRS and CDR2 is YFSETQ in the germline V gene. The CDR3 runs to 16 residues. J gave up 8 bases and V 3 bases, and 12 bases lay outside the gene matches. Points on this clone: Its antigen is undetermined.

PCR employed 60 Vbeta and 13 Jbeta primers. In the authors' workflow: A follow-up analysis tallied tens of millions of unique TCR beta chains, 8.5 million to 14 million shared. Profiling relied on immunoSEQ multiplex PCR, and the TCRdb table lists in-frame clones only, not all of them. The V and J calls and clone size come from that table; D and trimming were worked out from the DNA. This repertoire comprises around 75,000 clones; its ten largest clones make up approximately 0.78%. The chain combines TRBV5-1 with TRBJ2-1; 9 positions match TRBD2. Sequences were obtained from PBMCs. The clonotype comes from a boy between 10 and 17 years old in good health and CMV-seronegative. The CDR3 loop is CASSSVAGVSGDEQFF. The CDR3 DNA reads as TGCGCCAGCAGCTCAGTAGCGGGAGTAAGTGGGGATGAGCAGTTCTTC.